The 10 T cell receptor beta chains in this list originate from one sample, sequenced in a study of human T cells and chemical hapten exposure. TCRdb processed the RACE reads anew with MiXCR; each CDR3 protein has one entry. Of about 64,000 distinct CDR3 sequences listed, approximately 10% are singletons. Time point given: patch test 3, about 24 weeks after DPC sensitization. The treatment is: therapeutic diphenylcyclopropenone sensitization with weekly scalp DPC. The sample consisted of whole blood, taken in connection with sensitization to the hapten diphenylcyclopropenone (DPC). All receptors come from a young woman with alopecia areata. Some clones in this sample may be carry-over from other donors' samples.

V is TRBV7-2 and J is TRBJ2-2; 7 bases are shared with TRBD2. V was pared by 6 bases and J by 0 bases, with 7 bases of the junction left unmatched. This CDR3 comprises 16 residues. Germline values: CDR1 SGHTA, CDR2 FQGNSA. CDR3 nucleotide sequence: TGTGCCAGCAGTCAAAATAGCGGGTCGAACACCGGGGAGCTGTTTTTT. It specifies CASSQNSGSNTGELFF. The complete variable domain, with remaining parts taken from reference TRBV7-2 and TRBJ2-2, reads GAGVSQSPSNKVTEKGKDVELRCDPISGHTALYWYRQSLGQGLEFLIYFQGNSAPDKSGLPSDRFSAERTGGSVSTLTIQRTQQEDSAVYLCASSQNSGSNTGELFFGEGSRLTVL.

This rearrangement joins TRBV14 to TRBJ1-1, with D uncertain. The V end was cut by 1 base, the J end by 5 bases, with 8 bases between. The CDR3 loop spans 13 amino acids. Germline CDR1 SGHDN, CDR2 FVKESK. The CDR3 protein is CASSQGEGTEAFF. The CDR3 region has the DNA TGTGCCAGCAGCCAAGGTGAGGGTACTGAAGCTTTCTTT.

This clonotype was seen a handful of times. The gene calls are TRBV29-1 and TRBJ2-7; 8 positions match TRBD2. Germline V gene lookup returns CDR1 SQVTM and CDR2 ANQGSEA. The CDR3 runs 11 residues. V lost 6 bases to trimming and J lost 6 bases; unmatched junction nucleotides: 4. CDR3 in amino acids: CSVRGGFEQYF. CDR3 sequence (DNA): TGCAGCGTCCGGGGGGGCTTCGAGCAGTACTTC.

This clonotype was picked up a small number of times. The CDR3: CASSFGSPSNTEAFF. The DNA of the CDR3 is TGTGCCAGCAGCTTTGGGAGCCCCTCAAACACTGAAGCTTTCTTT. This chain links TRBV7-9 with TRBJ1-1; unclear D gene. Per germline, CDR1 SEHNR and CDR2 FQNEAQ (reference sequence). Trimming took off 3 bases at V and 2 bases at J, with 13 bases between the two ends. The CDR3 consists of 15 residues.

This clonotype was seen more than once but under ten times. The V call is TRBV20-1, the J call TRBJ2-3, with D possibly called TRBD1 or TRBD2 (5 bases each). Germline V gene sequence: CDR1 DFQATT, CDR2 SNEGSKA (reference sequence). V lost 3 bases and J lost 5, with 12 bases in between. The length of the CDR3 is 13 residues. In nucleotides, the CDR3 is TGCAGTGCTAGGTCACCTGGGGGAGATACGCAGTATTTT. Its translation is CSARSPGGDTQYF.

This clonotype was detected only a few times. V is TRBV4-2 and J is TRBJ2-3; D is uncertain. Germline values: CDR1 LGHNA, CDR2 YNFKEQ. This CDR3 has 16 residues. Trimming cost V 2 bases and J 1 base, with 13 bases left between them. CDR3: CASSQPHDGRTDTQYF. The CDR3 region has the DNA TGTGCCAGCAGCCAACCCCATGATGGCCGCACAGATACGCAGTATTTT.

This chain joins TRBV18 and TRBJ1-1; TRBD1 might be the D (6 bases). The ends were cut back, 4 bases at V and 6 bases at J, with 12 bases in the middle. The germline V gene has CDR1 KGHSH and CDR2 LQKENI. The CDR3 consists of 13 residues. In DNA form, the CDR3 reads TGTGCCAGCTCACAGACAGGCGCGTCTGAAGCTTTCTTT. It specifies CASSQTGASEAFF.

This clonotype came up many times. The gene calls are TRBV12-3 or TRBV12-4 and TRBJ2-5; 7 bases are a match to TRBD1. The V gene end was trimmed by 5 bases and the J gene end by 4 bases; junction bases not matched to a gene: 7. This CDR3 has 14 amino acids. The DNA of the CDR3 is TGTGCCAGCAGTGATGGACAGGCCCGAGAGACCCAGTACTTC. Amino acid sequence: CASSDGQARETQYF.

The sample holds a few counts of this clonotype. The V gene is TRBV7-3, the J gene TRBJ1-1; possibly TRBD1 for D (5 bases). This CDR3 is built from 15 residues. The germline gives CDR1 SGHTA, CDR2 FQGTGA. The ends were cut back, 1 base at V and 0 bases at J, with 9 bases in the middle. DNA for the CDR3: TGTGCCAGCAGCTTAAACCCGACAGTGAACACTGAAGCTTTCTTT. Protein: CASSLNPTVNTEAFF.

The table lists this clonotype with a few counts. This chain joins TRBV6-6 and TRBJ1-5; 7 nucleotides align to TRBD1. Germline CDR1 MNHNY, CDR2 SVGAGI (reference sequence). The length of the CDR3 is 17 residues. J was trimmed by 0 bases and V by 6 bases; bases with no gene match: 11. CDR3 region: CASSTPSGGYSNQPQHF. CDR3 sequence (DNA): TGTGCCAGCAGCACGCCCTCAGGGGGGTATAGCAATCAGCCCCAGCATTTT.